This TCR beta chain is from a study of T cells in Graves' hyperthyroidism and ophthalmopathy (dated by TCRdb to between 2018 and 2021). Background for the entire study: Peripheral blood samples were taken at the time of initial diagnosis, prior to any treatment. The 100 discovery patients were randomly split 7:3 into training and test sets. The study also compared thyroid tissue and blood T-cell repertoires from 6 or 7 Graves' hyperthyroidism patients. Prospective prediction of ophthalmopathy was tested in an independent validation cohort consisting of fewer than 20 hyperthyroidism patients and 15 to 17 patients who later progressed to ophthalmopathy. A discovery cohort of 95 to 100 patients, roughly 45 with Graves' ophthalmopathy and roughly 59 with stable Graves' hyperthyroidism, was used to find distinguishing TCR V-J signatures. After sampling, hyperthyroidism patients received methimazole starting at 30 mg daily, and ophthalmopathy patients received high-dose intravenous methylprednisolone. According to the paper, TCR Vbeta CDR3 sequencing was carried out on 135 peripheral blood samples, which came from 40 to 45 ophthalmopathy, around 75 hyperthyroidism and roughly 17 progressor patients. Points the paper makes about the study in general: Blood samples also contained most of the expanded thyroid clonotypes (frequency above 0.001), which suggests that blood repertoires may reflect thyroid immune responses. A 13 V-J signature model separated ophthalmopathy from stable hyperthyroidism, with approximately 87% sensitivity and around 84% specificity in cross-validation and 80%/75% in testing. In validation, the model predicted progression to ophthalmopathy a median of roughly 6.2 months before onset, with about 70% sensitivity and more than 72% specificity. No statistical method was used to set the sample size in advance, and investigators knew the group allocation.

Ophthalmopathy patients had moderately to severely active disease, Clinical Activity Score of at least 3, NOSPECS grade of at least 4, and duration under 3 months. Exclusion was applied to patients with uncontrolled infections, other autoimmune diseases, pregnancy or lactation. Diagnoses were based on clinical symptoms, serum thyroxine and TRAb, thyroid ultrasound and orbital computed tomography. Ficoll-Paque density gradient centrifugation was used to isolate PBMCs from around 10 ml of fresh peripheral blood. Total RNA was extracted using Trizol reagent, and RNA quality was assessed on an Agilent 2100 Bioanalyzer. Per the germline V gene (reference sequence), GTSNPN is the CDR1 and SVGIG is the CDR2. V and J are truncated by 5 bases and 8 bases respectively, leaving an intervening sequence of 18 bases. The CDR3 measures 13 amino acids from cysteine to phenylalanine. Only the CDR3 region is kept as DNA, spanning 39 bases read in frame from base 1.

Amplification of TCR beta CDR3 regions was carried out from RNA transcripts. The TCR CDR3 was subjected to a first round of RT-PCR using the HTBI primer set and the Qiagen OneStep RT-PCR kit. Libraries were constructed in a second round of multiplex PCR, after which size selection and purification were carried out. Sequencing of the libraries was done on an Illumina HiSeq2000 using paired-end 100 bp reads. Per the source publication's procedure: SOAPnuke was used to process the raw data, with reads discarded if the reads contained adapters or uncalled bases, had a mean Phred below 15, or lacked an exact constant-primer or identifier match. COPE v1.2.5 was used to merge the high-quality paired reads, and each unique nucleotide sequence was defined as a clonotype. MiTCR v1.1 was used to align clonotypes to the IMGT TRBV, TRBD and TRBJ reference segments. The analysis was restricted to V-J combinations with a frequency above 0.0001, which together covered 99.2% of the repertoires. A TCS score was defined as the ratio between F50 (clonal expansion) and ExV (chaos), using BLOSUM62-based TCRdist between CDR3 peptides within each V-J. Welch's t-statistics and random forest reduced just over 500 V-J features to 13, which were used in a naive Bayes classifier (R e1071). TCRdb reran the public reads through fastp at Q25 and MiXCR, keeping productive beta chains. Entries are consolidated by CDR3 protein sequence, retaining the most common genes and DNA. The V and J calls and clone size come from TCRdb's table, not from the authors' own analysis. This sample gives 490,000 or so distinct CDR3 sequences in total; roughly 22% of them show up just once. The ten largest clones represent about 49% of the sample.

This clonotype was counted only a few times. The specificity of this receptor is unknown. One base away there is no much larger clone; base qualities are not given. Sequenced: blood. This clonotype was sampled from a woman in her seventies with Graves' ophthalmopathy. The chain links TRBV30 with TRBJ1-2; D gene: possibly TRBD1, on 6 matching bases. The DNA sequence is TGTGCCTGGGGAAACACAGGGAGGCAGGGCTACACCTTC. It is translated as CAWGNTGRQGYTF.